Below are 31 T cell receptor beta chains sequenced from a single sample in a study of blood T cell repertoires in COVID-19 (dated by TCRdb to 2020 to 2022). The receptor library was made with the immunoSEQ multiplex PCR assay. The clones in this table, taken by TCRdb from immuneACCESS, are in-frame only. Not every clone is retained; where verified, under half of the shortfall comes from an unresolved V gene, and the cause of the rest is unknown. The sample profile shows around 170,000 clones; 65% to 85% of them were found once. Less than 3.5% of the sample is taken by the ten largest. Sequences were obtained from peripheral blood. Receptors were obtained from a woman aged 55-69 years with acute or convalescent COVID-19.

The chain joins TRBV15 to TRBJ2-7; D uncertain. This CDR3 has 13 amino acids. V lost 0 bases, J lost 3 bases, and 6 bases lay in between. Germline-derived CDR1 and CDR2 are LNHNV and YYDKDF (reference sequence). CDR3 residues: CATSRDPSYEQYF. The DNA for the CDR3 is TGTGCCACCAGCAGAGATCCCAGCTACGAGCAGTACTTC.

The rearrangement uses TRBV9 and TRBJ2-7; tentative D call: TRBD1 (5 bases). Per germline, CDR1 SGDLS and CDR2 YYNGEE. The V and J ends lost 2 bases and 3 bases respectively, with 15 bases between them. The CDR3 is 15 residues long. The CDR3 spells CASSVHDSPVYEQYF. The CDR3 region has the DNA TGTGCCAGCAGCGTCCATGACAGCCCCGTCTACGAGCAGTACTTC.

V and J are TRBV6-5 and TRBJ1-2, with D perhaps matching TRBD1 (6 bases). The CDR3 has 14 residues. V was shortened by 6 bases and J by 8 bases, with 19 bases between the two germline ends. Germline V gene data show CDR1 as MNHEY and CDR2 as SVGAGI. CDR3 nucleotides: TGTGCCAGCAGCTCTTCCCACAGGGTGAGGGGCTACACCTTC. This sequence encodes CASSSSHRVRGYTF.

The chain joins TRBV5-1 to TRBJ2-1; the match to TRBD2 covers 11 bases. The CDR3 has 16 amino acids. V was pared by 5 bases and J by 2 bases, with 6 bases of the junction left unmatched. Germline loops: CDR1 SGHRS, CDR2 YFSETQ. CDR3 sequence (DNA): TGCGCCAGCAGTTTTCTAGCGGGGGGACCCTACAATGAGCAGTTCTTC. Translating gives CASSFLAGGPYNEQFF.

The gene calls are TRBV11-2 and TRBJ2-6, with 9 bases that match TRBD1. The CDR3 spans 18 residues. Germline V CDR1 and CDR2: SGHAT, FQNNGV. V gave up 4 bases and J gave up 3 bases; unmatched junction bases: 10. Here the CDR3 DNA reads TGTGCCAGCAGCTCGGGACAGGGACCCCCAGGTGGGGCCAACGTCCTGACTTTC. This encodes CASSSGQGPPGGANVLTF. Full variable domain (missing parts from reference TRBV11-2 and TRBJ2-6): EAGVAQSPRYKIIEKRQSVAFWCNPISGHATLYWYQQILGQGPKLLIQFQNNGVVDDSQLPKDRFSAERLKGVDSTLKIQPAKLEDSAVYLCASSSGQGPPGGANVLTFGAGSRLTVL.

The chain is built from TRBV2 and TRBJ1-4; D perhaps matches TRBD1 (5 bases). The CDR3 totals 15 residues. Trimming stripped 3 bases from V and 8 bases from J, with 16 bases between. CDR1 SNHLY and CDR2 FYNNEI come from the germline V gene. DNA of the CDR3: TGTGCCAGCAGTGAGGCAGGGAGGGTACGGGAAAAACTGTTTTTT. Its translation: CASSEAGRVREKLFF.

The V gene is TRBV18, the J gene TRBJ2-5; weak D call: TRBD2 (6 bases). This CDR3 contains 14 residues. The germline V gene encodes CDR1 KGHSH and CDR2 LQKENI. The germline V and J ends were trimmed by 3 bases and 4 bases, with 12 bases remaining between them. CDR3 residues: CASSPRDFGETQYF. The CDR3 DNA reads TGTGCCAGCTCACCCCGGGACTTCGGAGAGACCCAGTACTTC.

Of note for this clone: Its ends do not fully match the called genes, so a read error is possible. This chain connects TRBV28 to TRBJ2-3, with D tentatively TRBD1 (5 bases). The CDR3 has 16 amino acids. Germline V lookup: CDR1 MDHEN, CDR2 SYDVKM. This CDR3 is CASNLSTGKVPRAQYF. The CDR3 region has the DNA TGTGCCAGCAATTTAAGTACGGGTAAAGTTCCCAGGGCGCAGTATTTT.

A word on this clone: The junction differs from germline at one of its ends, possibly a read error. The chain combines TRBV7-7 with TRBJ2-3; 7 positions match TRBD1. The V gene's germline CDR1 is SSHAT and CDR2 FNYEAQ (reference sequence). The CDR3 totals 15 residues. The CDR3 bases are TGTGCTAGCAGCTTGGGGACAGCGAGCACAGATACGCAGTATTTT. This codes for CASSLGTASTDTQYF.

This rearrangement joins TRBV11-2 to TRBJ1-1; D unresolved. The CDR3 totals 14 residues. The ends were cut back, 5 bases at V and 1 base at J, with 11 bases in the middle. CDR1 and CDR2 (germline): SGHAT, FQNNGV. This chain's CDR3 is CASSPLLRNTEAFF. Written as DNA, the CDR3 is TGTGCCAGCAGCCCACTACTCAGGAACACTGAAGCTTTCTTT.

The chain uses TRBV27 and TRBJ2-5; no reliable D call. The ends were cut back, 8 bases at V and 2 bases at J, with 9 bases in the middle. Germline V lookup: CDR1 MNHEY, CDR2 SMNVEV (reference sequence). The CDR3 loop spans 12 amino acids. CDR3 sequence reads: CASGLGQETQYF. The CDR3 region has the DNA TGTGCCAGCGGCCTCGGGCAAGAGACCCAGTACTTC.

This rearrangement joins TRBV21-1 to TRBJ1-3. TRBV21-1 is a pseudogene. The CDR3 spans 15 residues. The CDR3 protein is CASSLTSASGNTIYF. The CDR3 DNA reads as TGTGCCAGCAGCCTGACTTCTGCCTCTGGAAACACCATATATTTT.

The genes are TRBV4-2 and TRBJ2-1; TRBD1 is a possible D gene (6 bases). V lost 1 base and J lost 6, with 10 bases in between. The CDR3 contains 14 residues. The germline gives CDR1 LGHNA, CDR2 YNFKEQ. Here the CDR3 DNA reads TGTGCCAGCAGCCAAGGAGCGGACAGCAATGAGCAGTTCTTC. Encoded protein: CASSQGADSNEQFF.

The V call is TRBV24-1, the J call TRBJ1-2; D not certain. This CDR3 spans 12 amino acids. Germline CDR1 is KGHDR and CDR2 is SFDVKD. The ends were cut back, 9 bases at V and 10 bases at J, with 17 bases in the middle. The CDR3 here is CATLLIGRDYTF. CDR3 in DNA: TGTGCCACCTTATTAATAGGGCGGGACTACACCTTC.

This rearrangement joins TRBV4-3 to TRBJ1-1; 8 nucleotides align to TRBD1. This CDR3 has 16 residues. The J segment lost 1 base and the V segment lost 0 bases, leaving 4 bases of the junction unmatched. The germline gives CDR1 LGHNA, CDR2 YSLEER. CDR3 nucleotide sequence: TGCGCCAGCAGCCAAGAATCAGGACAGGGGAACACTGAAGCTTTCTTT. Translated: CASSQESGQGNTEAFF.

The V and J genes are TRBV13 and TRBJ2-7, with 10 bases fitting TRBD2. This CDR3 has 15 residues. CDR1 and CDR2 (germline): PRHDT, FYEKMQ (reference sequence). The V gene end was trimmed by 2 bases and the J gene end by 4 bases; junction bases not matched to a gene: 5. The CDR3 spells CASSLSGGAGYEQYF. The DNA of the CDR3 is TGTGCCAGCAGCTTAAGCGGGGGGGCAGGGTACGAGCAGTACTTC.

The J gene is TRBJ2-3, the V gene TRBV6-4; 11 bases fit TRBD2. The ends lost 6 bases at V and 8 bases at J; junction bases unmatched: 7. CDR3 length: 14 amino acids. The germline gives CDR1 MRHNA, CDR2 SNTAGT. The CDR3: CASSAGLADGTQYF. CDR3 DNA: TGTGCCAGCAGCGCGGGACTAGCGGACGGTACGCAGTATTTT.

V is TRBV20-1 and J is TRBJ2-7; the D is unclear. The CDR3 contains 12 residues. CDR1 is DFQATT and CDR2 is SNEGSKA in the germline V gene (reference sequence). V shed 3 bases and J shed 9 bases, with 15 bases lying between them. The CDR3 nucleotides read TGCAGTGCTAGTGACCGCTACCCCGGGCAGTACTTC. Translation gives CSASDRYPGQYF.

The rearrangement links TRBV28 to TRBJ2-5; D not certain. The V and J ends lost 1 base and 5 bases respectively, with 8 bases between them. Per germline, CDR1 MDHEN and CDR2 SYDVKM. The CDR3 has 13 amino acids. The CDR3 DNA sequence: TGTGCCAGCAGTTTATCTGTCAGGGAGACCCAGTACTTC. Amino acids: CASSLSVRETQYF.

This chain connects TRBV24-1 to TRBJ2-1, with no clear D. V was shortened by 4 bases and J by 4 bases, with 7 bases between the two germline ends. The CDR3 covers 13 residues. The germline CDR1 and CDR2 sequences are KGHDR and SFDVKD. CDR3 residues: CATSDPLYNEQFF. CDR3 sequence (DNA): TGTGCCACCAGTGACCCGTTATACAATGAGCAGTTCTTC.

V is TRBV7-2 and J is TRBJ1-1; D unclear. The V end lost 5 bases, the J end lost 0 bases, and 16 bases lay between the germline ends. The germline V gene encodes CDR1 SGHTA and CDR2 FQGNSA. The CDR3 spans 16 residues. The chain's CDR3 is CASSGLPSRMNTEAFF. The CDR3 DNA follows: TGTGCCAGCAGCGGACTGCCAAGCCGCATGAACACTGAAGCTTTCTTT.

V is TRBV27 and J is TRBJ1-2, with 7 positions matching TRBD1. Germline lookup yields CDR1 MNHEY and CDR2 SMNVEV (reference sequence). The CDR3 totals 13 residues. V gave up 7 bases and J gave up 2 bases; unmatched junction bases: 4. In DNA, the CDR3 is TGTGCCAGCACCGAGGACAGGAACTATGGCTACACCTTC. Its translation is CASTEDRNYGYTF.

The chain carries TRBV2 and TRBJ2-6; D unresolved. CDR3 length: 13 amino acids. In germline, CDR1 is SNHLY, CDR2 FYNNEI. The V gene lost 9 bases and the J gene lost 1 base, with 7 bases spanning the gap. DNA for the CDR3: TGTGCCAGTCGAGGATCTGGGGCCAACGTCCTGACTTTC. Its protein is CASRGSGANVLTF.

The chain uses TRBV5-1 and TRBJ1-2, with 9 positions matching TRBD1. The CDR3 consists of 15 residues. V lost 3 bases, J lost 6 bases, and 9 bases stayed unmatched. Germline V gives CDR1 SGHRS, CDR2 YFSETQ. CDR3 in DNA: TGCGCCAGCAGCTCGGCCGACAGGGGGACGAATGGCTACACCTTC. It specifies CASSSADRGTNGYTF.

The rearrangement links TRBV9 to TRBJ1-2; D not certain. The CDR3 contains 13 residues. Germline CDR1 and CDR2: SGDLS and YYNGEE. V lost 0 bases and J 2 bases, leaving 5 bases between the germline ends. The CDR3 is CASSVDANYGYTF. In DNA form, the CDR3 reads TGTGCCAGCAGCGTAGACGCGAACTATGGCTACACCTTC.

This clone was observed a few times. The CDR3 reads CASRGGITEAFF. The CDR3 DNA follows: TGTGCCAGCCGAGGGGGAATCACTGAAGCTTTCTTT. This chain connects TRBV2 to TRBJ1-1; D may be TRBD1 (6 bases). Trimming stripped 8 bases from V and 4 bases from J, with 11 bases between. Germline CDR1 is SNHLY and CDR2 is FYNNEI. This CDR3 comprises 12 residues.

This clone was observed a handful of times. This chain's CDR3 is CAISDPGGLNTEAFF. The CDR3, as DNA: TGTGCCATCAGTGACCCCGGTGGGCTCAACACTGAAGCTTTCTTT. The chain couples TRBV10-3 to TRBJ1-1; no reliable D call. Germline loops: CDR1 ENHRY, CDR2 SYGVKD. The length of the CDR3 is 15 residues. V gave up 3 bases and J gave up 2 bases, with 13 bases separating them.

Turning to this clone: Other DNA sequences in this sample translate to the same CDR3. The V call is TRBV18, the J call TRBJ1-5, with 9 bases identical to TRBD1. This CDR3 is built from 15 residues. Per germline, CDR1 KGHSH and CDR2 LQKENI. V shed 6 bases, J shed 0 bases, and the junction held 3 bases outside the gene matches. CDR3 loop: CASSPTGGSNQPQHF. Here the CDR3 DNA reads TGTGCCAGCTCCCCGACAGGGGGTAGCAATCAGCCCCAGCATTTT.

The J gene is TRBJ1-1, the V gene TRBV7-9; 9 positions match TRBD1. The CDR3 is 13 amino acids. J gave up 11 bases and V 4 bases, and 8 bases lay outside the gene matches. Germline CDR1 SEHNR, CDR2 FQNEAQ (reference sequence). CDR3 coding DNA: TGTGCCAGCAGCTACGGGACAGGGCGTGAGGCTTTCTTT. Translation: CASSYGTGREAFF.

V gene TRBV4-3 combines with J gene TRBJ2-1, with 12 bases lining up with TRBD2. Trimming removed 3 bases from V and 5 bases from J; junction bases left unmatched: 8. CDR1 LGHNA and CDR2 YSLEER come from the germline V gene. CDR3 size: 17 residues. The CDR3 region is CASSQPASGGAHNEQFF. Written as DNA, the CDR3 is TGCGCCAGCAGCCAGCCCGCTAGCGGGGGGGCCCACAATGAGCAGTTCTTC.

Comments on this clone: The junction shows a germline mismatch at one end, possibly a read error. The rearrangement links TRBV7-7 to TRBJ2-1, with TRBD2 matching over 12 bases. From germline, CDR1 is SSHAT and CDR2 FNYEAQ (reference sequence). The CDR3 has 17 residues. The CDR3 nucleotides are TGTGCTAGCAGCCGGACTAGCGGGGTTAGCTCCTACAATGAGCAGTTCTTC. Translated: CASSRTSGVSSYNEQFF.